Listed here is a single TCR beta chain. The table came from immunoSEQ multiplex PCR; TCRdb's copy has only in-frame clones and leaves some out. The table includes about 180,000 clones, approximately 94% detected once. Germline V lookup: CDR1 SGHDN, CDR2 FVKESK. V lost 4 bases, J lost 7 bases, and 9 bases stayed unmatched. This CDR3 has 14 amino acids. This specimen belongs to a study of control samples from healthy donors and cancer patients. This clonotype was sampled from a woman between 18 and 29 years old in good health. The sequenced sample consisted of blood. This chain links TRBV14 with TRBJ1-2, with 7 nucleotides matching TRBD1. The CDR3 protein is CASSRRYDRVGYTF. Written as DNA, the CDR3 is TGTGCCAGCAGCCGAAGATACGACAGGGTTGGCTACACCTTC.